This TCR beta chain appears in the sequencing data of a study of T cell repertoires in aging, cancer and after chemotherapy. Peripheral blood genomic DNA, not sorted cells or RNA, was the template. TRB rearrangements spanning V, D and J were amplified using mixed TRB-A/B primers. TCRdb re-derived calls from the multiplex PCR reads in MiXCR, one entry per CDR3 protein. This table has over 15,000 distinct CDR3 sequences, less than 45% appearing once. The sequenced sample was blood. The TCR sequence derives from a human donor with a solid tumor.

DNA of the CDR3: TGTGCCAGCAGTGAATCAGGGGGAGTAAAGCCCCAGCATTTT. Residues: CASSESGGVKPQHF. This chain joins TRBV6-1 and TRBJ1-5, with 7 bases identical to TRBD1. Germline CDR1 and CDR2: MNHNS and SASEGT. The CDR3 loop spans 14 amino acids. V was pared by 2 bases and J by 8 bases, with 6 bases of the junction left unmatched.